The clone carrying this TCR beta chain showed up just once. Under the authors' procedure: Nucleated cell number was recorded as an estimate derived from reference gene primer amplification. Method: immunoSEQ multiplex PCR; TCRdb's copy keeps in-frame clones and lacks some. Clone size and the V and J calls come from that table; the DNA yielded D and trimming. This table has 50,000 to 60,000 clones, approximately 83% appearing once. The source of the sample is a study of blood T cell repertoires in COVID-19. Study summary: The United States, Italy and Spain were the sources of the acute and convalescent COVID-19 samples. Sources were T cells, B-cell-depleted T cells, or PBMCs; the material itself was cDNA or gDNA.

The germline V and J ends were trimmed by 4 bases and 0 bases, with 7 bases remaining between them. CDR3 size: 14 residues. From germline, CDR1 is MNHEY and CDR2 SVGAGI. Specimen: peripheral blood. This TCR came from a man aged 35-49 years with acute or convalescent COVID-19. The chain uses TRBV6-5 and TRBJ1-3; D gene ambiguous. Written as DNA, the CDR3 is TGTGCCAGCAGTTGGGAGACCTCTGGAAACACCATATATTTT. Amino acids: CASSWETSGNTIYF.